These T cell receptor beta chains were read from a single sample in a study of cytomegalovirus exposure and HLA in healthy donors. Only in-frame clones appear in the TCRdb table, and some are missing; sequencing was by immunoSEQ multiplex PCR. In all, the sample yields nearly 200,000 clones. The sequenced material came from PBMCs. The origin of the receptors is a boy aged 10-17 years in good health and CMV-seronegative. The CDR3 runs from the conserved cysteine through the conserved F or W. Fields, in order: J gene, V gene, D gene, CDR3 DNA, CDR3 protein. The D gene is left open where the match is weak.

TRBJ1-5,TRBV28,-,TGTGCCGTAGGAGGGGTCAATCAGCCCCAGCATTTT,CAVGGVNQPQHF
TRBJ2-1,TRBV4-2,-,TGTGCCAGCAGCCAAGTCTCAGGGGGGATTTACAATGAGCAGTTCTTC,CASSQVSGGIYNEQFF
TRBJ2-2,TRBV25-1,TRBD1,TGTGCCAGCAGAGACAGGGTTGGGAACACCGGGGAGCTGTTTTTT,CASRDRVGNTGELFF
TRBJ1-2,TRBV2,TRBD1,TGTGCCAGTGGAGACAGGGAGACGGGCTACACCTTC,CASGDRETGYTF
TRBJ1-6,TRBV4-1,-,TGCGCCAGCAGCCAAGTGCGGGTTTGGGATTCACCCCTCCACTTT,CASSQVRVWDSPLHF
TRBJ1-2,TRBV30,-,TGTGCCTGGGACGACAGTTCTGGCTACACCTTC,CAWDDSSGYTF
TRBJ2-1,TRBV11-2,-,TGTGCCAGCAGCTTAGATCTCACCCGGAGCTCCTACAATGAGCAGTTCTTC,CASSLDLTRSSYNEQFF
TRBJ1-4,TRBV9,TRBD1,TGTGCCAGCCGTCCGGGACAGGGGGCGAGTGAAAAACTGTTTTTT,CASRPGQGASEKLFF
TRBJ1-5,TRBV6-1,-,TGTGCCAGCAGTGAACAGGTTCCGAGGGGGAATCAGCCCCAGCATTTT,CASSEQVPRGNQPQHF
TRBJ1-1,TRBV30,-,TGTGCCTTATTCCCAGGGACACTGAACACTGAAGCTTTCTTT,CALFPGTLNTEAFF
TRBJ2-7,TRBV7-9,TRBD1,TGTGCCAGCAGCTTGGACAGGGGCTACGAGCAGTACTTC,CASSLDRGYEQYF
TRBJ2-3,TRBV9,TRBD2,TGTGCCAGCAGCGTATTCCCCAGCGGGGAAACAATAGATACGCAGTATTTT,CASSVFPSGETIDTQYF
TRBJ2-1,TRBV29-1,-,TGCAGCGTCGGGCCGGACACCTACAATGAGCAGTTCTTC,CSVGPDTYNEQFF
TRBJ2-3,TRBV4-1,TRBD2,TGCGCCAGCAATTTGGGAGGGGCAGATACGCAGTATTTT,CASNLGGADTQYF
TRBJ2-5,TRBV6-7,TRBD1,TGTGCCAGCACCCCAACCGGGGGAGGGACAGGGGGTCTTTTCGATATAGAAGAGACCCAGTACTTC,CASTPTGGGTGGLFDIEETQYF
TRBJ1-6,TRBV2,-,TGTGCCAGAGGGGCGAATAATTCACCCCTCCACTTT,CARGANNSPLHF
TRBJ2-7,TRBV9,-,TGTGCCAGCAGCGTAGGAGGGCAGAGCTTTATAGACTACGAGCAGTACTTC,CASSVGGQSFIDYEQYF
TRBJ1-1,TRBV18,-,TGTGCCAGCTCACCTACAGGTTTCATGAACACTGAAGCTTTCTTT,CASSPTGFMNTEAFF
TRBJ2-7,TRBV5-1,-,TGCGCCAGCAGCTTGGCCCTACAGGCCAACTACGAGCAGTACTTC,CASSLALQANYEQYF
TRBJ2-1,TRBV7-6,-,TGTGCCAGCACCATAGGGGGGGCTTACTACAATGAGCAGTTCTTC,CASTIGGAYYNEQFF
TRBJ1-1,TRBV28,-,TGTGCCAGCAGTTTCATAGCGGGGAACACTGAAGCTTTCTTT,CASSFIAGNTEAFF
TRBJ2-7,TRBV5-4,-,TGTGCCAGCAGCGACAGGAGCTCCTACGAGCAGTACTTC,CASSDRSSYEQYF
TRBJ2-7,TRBV2,-,TGTGCCAGCAGTATTCAGGCCTACGAGCAGTACTTC,CASSIQAYEQYF